The 25 T cell receptor beta chains given below trace back to one sample, sequenced in a study of blood T cell repertoires in COVID-19 (dated by TCRdb to about 2020). The library was produced with the immunoSEQ multiplex PCR assay. The table comes from immuneACCESS by way of TCRdb, which keeps in-frame sequences with V and J called. Part of the clones is missing from these tables; in studies checked, under half for an unresolved V gene and the rest for unknown reasons. This sample lists roughly 400,000 clones; more than 75% were detected once. The top ten clones comprise approximately 9.3% of the sample. Material for sequencing was PBMCs or T cells enriched from blood (not recorded which). These receptors were collected from a woman aged 45-59 years who had recovered from COVID-19.

The chain employs TRBV7-9 and TRBJ2-7; 7 bases map to TRBD1. After removal of 1 base from V and 2 bases from J, the junction contained 8 bases not matched to a gene. The germline gives CDR1 SEHNR, CDR2 FQNEAQ (reference sequence). The CDR3 length is 16 residues. The CDR3 loop reads CASSLDSGTAAYEQYF. CDR3 DNA: TGTGCCAGCAGCTTAGACTCCGGGACAGCCGCCTACGAGCAGTACTTC.

V gene TRBV11-2 combines with J gene TRBJ1-1, with 11 nucleotides matching TRBD1. V lost 0 bases and J lost 4; bases outside the gene matches: 7. Germline-derived CDR1 and CDR2 are SGHAT and FQNNGV. There are 17 residues in the CDR3. CDR3 nucleotide sequence: TGTGCCAGCAGCTTAGATGCGGGACAGGGGGACGTCACTGAAGCTTTCTTT. Its translation is CASSLDAGQGDVTEAFF.

Regarding this clone: This sample includes further DNA sequences coding for the same CDR3. The rearrangement links TRBV12-3 or TRBV12-4 to TRBJ1-1; no reliable D call. V gave up 3 bases and J gave up 4 bases, with 6 bases separating them. There are 12 residues in the CDR3. CDR3 DNA sequence: TGTGCCAGCAGTTTGTACGGCACTGAAGCTTTCTTT. Translation gives CASSLYGTEAFF.

The chain links TRBV19 to TRBJ1-5, with a tentative D call TRBD1 (6 bases). CDR3 length: 17 residues. Per the germline V gene, CDR1 is LNHDA and CDR2 is SQIVND (reference sequence). Trimming stripped 5 bases from V and 1 base from J, with 18 bases between. The CDR3: CASSRLGQGQSNQPQHF. Written as DNA, the CDR3 is TGTGCCAGTAGTCGACTTGGCCAAGGACAGAGCAATCAGCCCCAGCATTTT.

V gene TRBV28 combines with J gene TRBJ1-1; TRBD1 agrees at 9 bases. The CDR3 spans 13 residues. The V and J ends lost 3 bases and 9 bases, in that order; junction bases with no gene match: 5. The germline V gene encodes CDR1 MDHEN and CDR2 SYDVKM. CDR3 amino acids: CASSFGDRAQAFF. The CDR3 region has the DNA TGTGCCAGCAGTTTTGGGGACAGGGCTCAAGCTTTCTTT.

The gene calls are TRBV6-5 and TRBJ1-4; unclear D gene. The V end was cut by 4 bases, the J end by 7 bases, with 7 bases between. In germline, CDR1 is MNHEY, CDR2 SVGAGI. The CDR3 is 12 amino acids. CDR3 residues: CASSLSGEKLFF. In nucleotides, the CDR3 is TGTGCCAGCAGTTTGAGTGGTGAAAAACTGTTTTTT.

The chain carries TRBV29-1 and TRBJ1-5, with D uncertain. The germline gives CDR1 SQVTM, CDR2 ANQGSEA. The CDR3 totals 12 residues. Trimming cost V 4 bases and J 6 bases, with 10 bases left between them. This CDR3 is CSVGSTGQPQHF. The DNA for the CDR3 is TGCAGCGTTGGTTCGACGGGTCAGCCCCAGCATTTT. Full variable domain (remainder filled in from reference TRBV29-1 and TRBJ1-5): SAVISQKPSRDICQRGTSLTIQCQVDSQVTMMFWYRQQPGQSLTLIATANQGSEATYESGFVIDKFPISRPNLTFSTLTVSNMSPEDSSIYLCSVGSTGQPQHFGDGTRLSIL.

Comments on this clone: The junction differs from germline at one of its ends, possibly a read error. The CDR3 DNA sequence: TGTGCCACCAGCCCTACCGGGACTAGCGGGGGGGAGCGGTACTTC. This translates into CATSPTGTSGGERYF. The chain recombines TRBV19 with TRBJ2-7; 16 bases are a match to TRBD2. Germline V gives CDR1 LNHDA, CDR2 SQIVND (reference sequence). This CDR3 is 15 amino acids long.

The chain joins TRBV10-3 to TRBJ1-2; TRBD1 aligns across 9 bases. Germline CDR1 reads ENHRY; CDR2 reads SYGVKD. The CDR3 length is 13 residues. Germline trimming cut 6 bases from V and 6 bases from J; bases unmatched to any gene: 5. DNA for the CDR3: TGTGCCATCAGCCCCCGGGACAGGGATGGCTACACCTTC. Its translation is CAISPRDRDGYTF.

Concerning this clone itself: Other DNA sequences in this sample translate to the same CDR3. The CDR3 reads CASSVEPLNTEAFF. CDR3 coding DNA: TGTGCCAGCAGCGTAGAGCCCTTGAACACTGAAGCTTTCTTT. V and J are TRBV9 and TRBJ1-1; no reliable D call. Germline V gene sequence: CDR1 SGDLS, CDR2 YYNGEE. The CDR3 runs 14 residues. Trimming left V 0 bases short and J 0 bases short, with 6 bases between. Full variable domain (outside the CDR3, taken from reference TRBV9 and TRBJ1-1): DSGVTQTPKHLITATGQRVTLRCSPRSGDLSVYWYQQSLDQGLQFLIQYYNGEERAKGNILERFSAQQFPDLHSELNLSSLELGDSALYFCASSVEPLNTEAFFGQGTRLTVV.

DNA for the CDR3: TGCGCCAGCAGCTGGGCCAGCGGGGCAGATACGCAGTATTTT. It yields the protein CASSWASGADTQYF. This sequence joins TRBV5-1 and TRBJ2-3, with 7 bases matching TRBD2. This CDR3 has 14 amino acids. Germline CDR1 SGHRS, CDR2 YFSETQ. Unmatched junction bases numbered 5, after V lost 3 bases and J lost 4 bases.

The chain joins TRBV18 to TRBJ1-5; 7 bases fit TRBD1. CDR3 length: 16 residues. CDR1 and CDR2 (germline): KGHSH, LQKENI. With 3 bases clipped from V and 0 bases from J, the junction kept 5 bases outside the gene matches. The CDR3 sequence: CASSPDRAVSNQPQHF. Written as DNA, the CDR3 is TGTGCCAGCTCACCCGACAGGGCCGTTAGCAATCAGCCCCAGCATTTT.

This chain joins TRBV19 and TRBJ1-2, with D perhaps TRBD1 (6 bases). Germline V lookup: CDR1 LNHDA, CDR2 SQIVND (reference sequence). The V gene lost 10 bases and the J gene lost 0 bases, with 21 bases spanning the gap. The CDR3 sequence is 16 residues long. The CDR3 sequence is CATRQASYLSNYGYTF. CDR3 coding DNA: TGTGCCACTCGACAGGCATCTTACCTTTCTAACTATGGCTACACCTTC.

This clone was seen once. The chain couples TRBV5-6 to TRBJ2-5; TRBD1 might be the D (6 bases). Germline lookup yields CDR1 SGHDT and CDR2 YYEEEE. This CDR3 has 14 residues. The germline V and J ends were trimmed by 0 bases and 5 bases, with 11 bases remaining between them. This chain's CDR3 is CASSLGTVVETQYF. CDR3 bases: TGTGCCAGCAGCTTGGGGACAGTCGTCGAGACCCAGTACTTC.

The chain couples TRBV5-1 to TRBJ1-1, with unresolved D. The CDR3 is made up of 14 amino acids. The ends were cut back, 0 bases at V and 5 bases at J, with 11 bases in the middle. The germline CDR1 and CDR2 sequences are SGHRS and YFSETQ. DNA for the CDR3: TGCGCCAGCAGCTTGGTCGGGGAAGTGACTGAAGCTTTCTTT. It codes for CASSLVGEVTEAFF.

The V gene is TRBV6-1, the J gene TRBJ1-6, with D possibly being TRBD1 (6 bases). Germline CDR1 MNHNS, CDR2 SASEGT. The CDR3 sequence is 13 residues long. Trimming pared 2 bases from V and 9 bases from J, leaving 8 bases between. For the CDR3, the DNA is TGTGCCAGCAGTGAAACAGGGACTTCACCCCTCCACTTT. Residues: CASSETGTSPLHF.

This clone was seen only once. The gene calls are TRBV19 and TRBJ1-2, with 7 bases that match TRBD1. V dropped 4 bases and J dropped 8; count of bases not matched to a gene: 7. This CDR3 spans 13 amino acids. Per germline, CDR1 LNHDA and CDR2 SQIVND (reference sequence). The DNA for the CDR3 is TGTGCCAGTAGTAACAGGGGTCATTGGGGCTACACCTTC. Its translation: CASSNRGHWGYTF.

The rearrangement links TRBV5-1 to TRBJ2-3; possibly TRBD1 for D (6 bases). CDR3 size: 14 residues. The germline V gene has CDR1 SGHRS and CDR2 YFSETQ. Between the trimmed V and J ends, which lost 5 bases and 6 bases, there was a span of 16 bases. CDR3 in DNA: TGCGCCAGCAGTTACAGGGTTTCGGGGGATACGCAGTATTTT. Translation gives CASSYRVSGDTQYF.

The V and J genes are TRBV3-1 (or the pseudogene TRBV3-2) and TRBJ2-1, with TRBD2 matching over 12 bases. The CDR3 contains 16 residues. Germline CDR1 is LGHDT and CDR2 is YNNKEL (reference sequence). The ends lost 2 bases at V and 10 bases at J; junction bases unmatched: 9. The CDR3 DNA is TGTGCCAGCAGCCAACTTGCTAGCGGGGGGGCCAGCGAGCAGTTCTTC. Its translation: CASSQLASGGASEQFF.

The chain's CDR3 is CASRAEGNSEAFF. For the CDR3, the DNA is TGTGCCAGCAGGGCGGAGGGGAATTCTGAAGCTTTCTTT. This chain uses TRBV2 with TRBJ1-1, with D perhaps matching TRBD1 (5 bases). Germline lookup yields CDR1 SNHLY and CDR2 FYNNEI. The CDR3 runs to 13 residues. V was cut by 6 bases and J by 6 bases, with 14 bases left in between.

This sequence joins TRBV5-5 and TRBJ1-3; weak D call: TRBD1 (5 bases). The V end was cut by 3 bases, the J end by 1 base, with 11 bases between. Germline CDR1 SGHKS, CDR2 YYEKEE (reference sequence). CDR3 length: 15 residues. The CDR3 sequence is CASSYDQGSGNTIYF. The DNA for the CDR3 is TGTGCCAGCAGCTATGACCAGGGTTCTGGAAACACCATATATTTT.

The J gene is TRBJ1-2, the V gene TRBV4-2, with D possibly matching TRBD1 (6 bases). This CDR3 spans 15 amino acids. Germline assignment: CDR1 LGHNA and CDR2 YNFKEQ. The V and J ends lost 0 bases and 2 bases respectively, with 10 bases between them. The CDR3 here is CASSQDPGQNYGYTF. The CDR3 DNA is TGTGCCAGCAGCCAAGATCCCGGACAGAACTATGGCTACACCTTC.

This chain uses TRBV28 with TRBJ2-1; 7 bases agree with TRBD1. The CDR3 sequence is 16 residues long. Germline trimming cut 2 bases from V and 4 bases from J; bases unmatched to any gene: 8. Germline CDR1 MDHEN, CDR2 SYDVKM. The CDR3 loop reads CASSLPQGVPYNEQFF. The CDR3 nucleotides are TGTGCCAGCAGTTTACCCCAGGGGGTGCCATACAATGAGCAGTTCTTC.

This clone occurred a few times. The chain uses TRBV13 and TRBJ1-1; TRBD1 agrees at 10 bases. The V segment lost 5 bases and the J segment 3 bases; nucleotides outside the gene matches: 6. In germline, CDR1 is PRHDT, CDR2 FYEKMQ (reference sequence). The CDR3 covers 15 residues. This chain's CDR3 is CASSHWTGGYTEAFF. CDR3 coding DNA: TGTGCCAGCAGCCATTGGACAGGGGGATACACTGAAGCTTTCTTT.

The chain recombines TRBV24-1 with TRBJ1-2; the match to TRBD1 covers 7 bases. V shed 0 bases, J shed 3 bases, and the junction held 6 bases outside the gene matches. This CDR3 spans 16 amino acids. CDR1 and CDR2 from the germline V gene are KGHDR and SFDVKD. The DNA of the CDR3 is TGTGCCACCAGTGATTTGCACGGCAGGGGGGACTATGGCTACACCTTC. Protein: CATSDLHGRGDYGYTF.